This T cell receptor (beta chain) stems from a study of blood T cell repertoires in COVID-19. Using immunoSEQ multiplex PCR, the repertoire was profiled, and TCRdb retains in-frame clones only, with some absent. There are some 290,000 clones in the sample; about nine tenths occur only once, and about 2.2% lies in the top ten. With V trimmed by 5 bases and J by 3 bases, 14 bases remained unmatched. The CDR3 runs 19 residues. Germline V lookup: CDR1 SEHNR, CDR2 FQNEAQ (reference sequence). The V gene is TRBV7-9, the J gene TRBJ2-2; 11 bases agree with TRBD2. The clonotype was recovered from a woman in her forties or fifties who had recovered from COVID-19. Sequencing input: peripheral blood. The CDR3 loop is CASSPHLAGGPWDTGELFF. The CDR3 coding sequence is TGTGCCAGCAGCCCCCACCTAGCGGGGGGTCCATGGGACACCGGGGAGCTGTTTTTT.